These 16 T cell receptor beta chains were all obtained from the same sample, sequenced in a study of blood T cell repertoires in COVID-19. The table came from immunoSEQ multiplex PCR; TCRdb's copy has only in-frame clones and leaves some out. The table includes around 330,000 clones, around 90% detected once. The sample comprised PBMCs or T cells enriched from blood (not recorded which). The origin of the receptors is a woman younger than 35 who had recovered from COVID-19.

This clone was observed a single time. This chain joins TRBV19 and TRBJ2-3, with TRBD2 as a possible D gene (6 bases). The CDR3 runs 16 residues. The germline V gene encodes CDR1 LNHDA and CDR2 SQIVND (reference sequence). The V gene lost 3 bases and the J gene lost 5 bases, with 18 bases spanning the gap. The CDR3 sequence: CASSIFSGVQGDTQYF. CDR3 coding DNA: TGTGCCAGTAGTATTTTCTCGGGAGTTCAGGGAGATACGCAGTATTTT.

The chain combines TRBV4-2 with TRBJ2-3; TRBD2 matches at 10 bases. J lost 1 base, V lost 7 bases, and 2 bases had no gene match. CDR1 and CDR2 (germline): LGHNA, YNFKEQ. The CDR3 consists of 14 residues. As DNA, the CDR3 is TGTGCCAGCACCCTAGCGGGGGGCACAGATACGCAGTATTTT. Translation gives CASTLAGGTDTQYF.

CDR3 sequence reads: CASSLEQIGNTIYF. The DNA for the CDR3 is TGCGCCAGCAGCTTGGAACAGATAGGAAACACCATATATTTT. This chain connects TRBV5-1 to TRBJ1-3; D remains unclear. The V gene lost 0 bases and the J gene lost 4 bases, with 8 bases spanning the gap. The CDR3 contains 14 residues. Germline V gene sequence: CDR1 SGHRS, CDR2 YFSETQ.

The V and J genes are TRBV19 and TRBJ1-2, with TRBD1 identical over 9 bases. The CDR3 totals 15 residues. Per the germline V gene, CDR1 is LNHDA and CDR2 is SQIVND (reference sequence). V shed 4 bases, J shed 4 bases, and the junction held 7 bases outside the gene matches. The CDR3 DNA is TGTGCCAGTAGTACCACCGGGACAGGGTTCTATGGCTACACCTTC. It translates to CASSTTGTGFYGYTF.

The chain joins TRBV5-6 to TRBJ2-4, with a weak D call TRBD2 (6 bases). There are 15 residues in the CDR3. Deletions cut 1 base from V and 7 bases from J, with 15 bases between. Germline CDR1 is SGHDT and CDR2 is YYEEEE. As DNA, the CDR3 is TGTGCCAGCAGCTTGTTCGGGGGAATCTTCAACATTCAGTACTTC. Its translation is CASSLFGGIFNIQYF.

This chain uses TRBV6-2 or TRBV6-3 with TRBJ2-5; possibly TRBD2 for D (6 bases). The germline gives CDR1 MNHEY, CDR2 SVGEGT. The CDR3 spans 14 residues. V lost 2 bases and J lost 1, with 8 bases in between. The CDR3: CASSYAGIQETQYF. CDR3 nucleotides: TGTGCCAGCAGTTACGCGGGAATCCAAGAGACCCAGTACTTC.

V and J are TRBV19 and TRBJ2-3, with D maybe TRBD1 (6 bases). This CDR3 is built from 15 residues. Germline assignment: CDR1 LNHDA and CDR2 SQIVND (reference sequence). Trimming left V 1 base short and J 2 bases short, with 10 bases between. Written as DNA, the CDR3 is TGTGCCAGTAGTATAGGGTACAGGGACACAGATACGCAGTATTTT. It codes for CASSIGYRDTDTQYF.

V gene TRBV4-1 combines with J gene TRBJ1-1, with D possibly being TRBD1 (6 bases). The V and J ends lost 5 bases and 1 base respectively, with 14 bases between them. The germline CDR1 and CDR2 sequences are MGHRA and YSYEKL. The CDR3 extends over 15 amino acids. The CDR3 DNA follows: TGCGCCAGCAGCGTGGGGGTCAGGGGGAACACTGAAGCTTTCTTT. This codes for CASSVGVRGNTEAFF.

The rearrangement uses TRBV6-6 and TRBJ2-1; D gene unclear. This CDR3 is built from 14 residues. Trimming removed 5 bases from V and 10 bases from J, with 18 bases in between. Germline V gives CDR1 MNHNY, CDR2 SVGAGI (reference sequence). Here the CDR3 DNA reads TGTGCCAGCAGTAATCCACTGCAGGCAAAGGAGCAGTTCTTC. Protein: CASSNPLQAKEQFF.

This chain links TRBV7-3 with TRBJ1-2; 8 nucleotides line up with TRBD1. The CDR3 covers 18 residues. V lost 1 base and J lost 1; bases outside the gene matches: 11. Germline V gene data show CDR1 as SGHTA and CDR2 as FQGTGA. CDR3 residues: CASSLRPAGGYGNYGYTF. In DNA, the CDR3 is TGTGCCAGCAGCTTAAGGCCCGCAGGGGGCTATGGTAACTATGGCTACACCTTC.

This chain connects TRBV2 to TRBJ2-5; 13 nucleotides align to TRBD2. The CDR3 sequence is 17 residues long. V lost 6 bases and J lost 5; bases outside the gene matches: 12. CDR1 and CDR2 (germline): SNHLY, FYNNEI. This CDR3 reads CASSETSGRTYIETQYF. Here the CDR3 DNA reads TGTGCCAGCAGCGAGACTAGCGGGAGGACATATATTGAGACCCAGTACTTC.

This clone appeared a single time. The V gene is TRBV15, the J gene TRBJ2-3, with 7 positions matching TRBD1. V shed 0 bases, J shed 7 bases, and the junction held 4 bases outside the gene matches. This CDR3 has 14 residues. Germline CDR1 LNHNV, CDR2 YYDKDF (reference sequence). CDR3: CATSRDLTGHTQYF. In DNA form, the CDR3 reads TGTGCCACCAGCAGAGATCTGACAGGGCATACGCAGTATTTT.

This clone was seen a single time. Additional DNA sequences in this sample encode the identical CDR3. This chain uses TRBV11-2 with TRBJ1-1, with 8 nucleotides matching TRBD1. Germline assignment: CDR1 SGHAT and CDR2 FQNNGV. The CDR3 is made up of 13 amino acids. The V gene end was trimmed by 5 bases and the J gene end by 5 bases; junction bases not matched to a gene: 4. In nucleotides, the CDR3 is TGTGCCAGCAGCCCCGACAGGGGAACTGAAGCTTTCTTT. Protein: CASSPDRGTEAFF.

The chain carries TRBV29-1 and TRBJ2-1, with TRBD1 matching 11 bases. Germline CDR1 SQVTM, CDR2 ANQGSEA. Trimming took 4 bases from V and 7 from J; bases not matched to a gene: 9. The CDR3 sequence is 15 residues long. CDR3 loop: CSVGEPGQGENEQFF. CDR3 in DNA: TGCAGCGTTGGTGAACCGGGACAGGGGGAGAATGAGCAGTTCTTC.

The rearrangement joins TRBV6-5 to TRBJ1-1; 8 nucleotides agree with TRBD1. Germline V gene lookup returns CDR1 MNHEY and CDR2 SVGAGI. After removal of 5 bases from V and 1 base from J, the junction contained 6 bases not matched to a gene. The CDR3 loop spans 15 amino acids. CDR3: CASSTLGTGNTEAFF. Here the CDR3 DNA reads TGTGCCAGCAGTACCCTTGGGACAGGGAACACTGAAGCTTTCTTT.

The CDR3 region has the DNA TGTGCCAGCAGCTTGGAAGGGACTAGCGGGGGACATGAGCAGTTCTTC. Encoded protein: CASSLEGTSGGHEQFF. The V gene is TRBV5-5, the J gene TRBJ2-1; TRBD2 aligns across 14 bases. The J segment lost 8 bases and the V segment lost 0 bases, leaving 4 bases of the junction unmatched. Germline CDR1 SGHKS, CDR2 YYEKEE (reference sequence). This CDR3 region has 16 residues.